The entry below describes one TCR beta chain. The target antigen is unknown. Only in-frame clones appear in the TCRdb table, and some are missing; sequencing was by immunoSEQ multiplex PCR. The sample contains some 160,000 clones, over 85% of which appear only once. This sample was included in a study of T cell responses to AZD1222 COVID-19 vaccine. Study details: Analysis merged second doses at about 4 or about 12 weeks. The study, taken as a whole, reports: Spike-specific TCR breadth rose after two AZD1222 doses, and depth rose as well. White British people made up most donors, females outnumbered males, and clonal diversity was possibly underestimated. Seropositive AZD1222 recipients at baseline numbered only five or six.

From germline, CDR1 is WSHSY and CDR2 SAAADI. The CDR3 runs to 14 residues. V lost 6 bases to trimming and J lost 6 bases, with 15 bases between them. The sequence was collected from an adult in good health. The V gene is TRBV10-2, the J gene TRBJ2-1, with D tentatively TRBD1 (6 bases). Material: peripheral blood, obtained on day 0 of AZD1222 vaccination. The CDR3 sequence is CASRPLNRVNEQFF. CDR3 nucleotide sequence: TGCGCCAGCAGACCCCTCAACAGGGTCAATGAGCAGTTCTTC.